This entry lists 5 T cell receptor beta chains sequenced from one sample in a study of cytomegalovirus exposure and HLA in healthy donors. The PCR ran on 60 Vbeta and 13 Jbeta primers. Using immunoSEQ multiplex PCR, the repertoire was profiled, and TCRdb retains in-frame clones only, with some absent. The table has about 140,000 clones, roughly four fifths seen once; the top ten hold around 2%. Sequencing was performed on PBMCs. These receptors all stem from a man under 40 in good health and CMV-seronegative.

This rearrangement joins TRBV15 to TRBJ1-3; D is unclear. CDR3 length: 14 amino acids. The ends were cut back, 6 bases at V and 0 bases at J, with 9 bases in the middle. Germline V gene data show CDR1 as LNHNV and CDR2 as YYDKDF (reference sequence). The CDR3 sequence: CATRRTDSGNTIYF. For the CDR3, the DNA is TGTGCCACCAGAAGGACTGACTCTGGAAACACCATATATTTT.

The chain joins TRBV20-1 to TRBJ2-5; possibly TRBD2 for D (6 bases). V shed 0 bases and J shed 12 bases, with 11 bases lying between them. Looked up from germline, CDR1 is DFQATT and CDR2 is SNEGSKA (reference sequence). The CDR3 consists of 11 residues. The DNA of the CDR3 is TGCAGTGCTAGAGATCCGGGGGAAGAGTACTTC. Translating gives CSARDPGEEYF.

V usage is TRBV6-6 and J usage is TRBJ2-1; no reliable D call. Germline V gene data show CDR1 as MNHNY and CDR2 as SVGAGI (reference sequence). The CDR3 covers 13 residues. V was trimmed by 7 bases and J by 4 bases, leaving 11 bases between them. CDR3 region: CASTAPTYNEQFF. The DNA for the CDR3 is TGTGCCAGCACCGCCCCTACGTACAATGAGCAGTTCTTC.

There are a few counts of this clone. The rearrangement uses TRBV19 and TRBJ1-2; D may be TRBD1 (6 bases). The V end was cut by 3 bases, the J end by 4 bases, with 9 bases between. CDR1 LNHDA and CDR2 SQIVND come from the germline V gene (reference sequence). This CDR3 region has 13 residues. CDR3 region: CASSIIRGYGYTF. DNA of the CDR3: TGTGCCAGTAGTATTATCAGGGGCTATGGCTACACCTTC.

The V and J genes are TRBV2 and TRBJ2-6; maybe TRBD2 (5 bases). Germline-derived CDR1 and CDR2 are SNHLY and FYNNEI. The CDR3 has 17 residues. The V end was cut by 6 bases, the J end by 2 bases, with 17 bases between. Here the CDR3 reads CASRKSVDGAGANVLTF. The CDR3 DNA reads TGTGCCAGCAGGAAGTCGGTCGACGGGGCTGGGGCCAACGTCCTGACTTTC.